This is a list of T cell receptor beta chains from one sample in a study of blood T cell repertoires in COVID-19. Produced via immunoSEQ multiplex PCR; TCRdb's table is partial and in-frame only. This table has more than 30,000 clones, roughly 90% appearing once. The sample taken for sequencing was peripheral blood. Source of these receptors: a man between 60 and 75 years old with active COVID-19. Both conserved end residues are part of each CDR3. The D gene is left open where the match is weak. Clone size, where shown, is once, few, many, or a class for clones that have expanded.

d_call	j_call	clone_size	v_call	cdr3_aa	cdr3_nt
NA	TRBJ1-4	NA	TRBV25-1	CASSERGLSNEKLFF	TGTGCCAGCAGTGAACGCGGCTTGTCTAATGAAAAACTGTTTTTT
NA	TRBJ1-2	NA	TRBV2	CASSVNGQSNGYTF	TGTGCCAGCAGTGTTAACGGACAGTCTAATGGCTACACCTTC
TRBD1	TRBJ1-2	NA	TRBV6-1	CASSEGTRTGNYGYTF	TGTGCCAGCAGTGAAGGGACTCGGACAGGGAACTATGGCTACACCTTC
TRBD2	TRBJ2-3	NA	TRBV2	CASSATSGRGDTQYF	TGTGCCAGCAGCGCGACTAGCGGGAGGGGAGATACGCAGTATTTT
TRBD2	TRBJ2-3	NA	TRBV7-2	CASSSGTSPSTQYF	TGTGCCAGCAGCTCCGGGACTAGCCCCAGTACGCAGTATTTT
TRBD1	TRBJ1-5	NA	TRBV6-6	CASRTGANQPQHF	TGTGCCAGCAGGACAGGGGCAAATCAGCCCCAGCATTTT
TRBD1	TRBJ2-7	NA	TRBV11-2	CASSFGQGYEQYF	TGTGCCAGCAGCTTCGGACAGGGCTACGAGCAGTACTTC
NA	TRBJ1-2	NA	TRBV11-2	CASSLEGSYRGYTF	TGTGCCAGCAGCTTAGAAGGGAGCTATAGAGGCTACACCTTC
TRBD2	TRBJ2-7	NA	TRBV19	CASTPSGSAGWEQYF	TGTGCCAGTACCCCCAGCGGGAGCGCCGGGTGGGAGCAGTACTTC
TRBD1	TRBJ2-7	NA	TRBV6-6	CASSRQGVRAYEQYF	TGTGCCAGCAGCAGACAGGGTGTTCGGGCCTACGAGCAGTACTTC
TRBD1	TRBJ2-1	NA	TRBV10-2	CASSFGQAYNEQFF	TGCGCCAGCAGTTTTGGACAGGCGTACAATGAGCAGTTCTTC
TRBD1	TRBJ2-3	NA	TRBV28	CASSQRTGGTDTQYF	TGTGCCAGCAGCCAACGGACAGGGGGTACAGATACGCAGTATTTT
TRBD1	TRBJ1-5	NA	TRBV10-3	CAISPRGTGDPSNQPQHF	TGTGCCATCAGCCCCCGGGGGACAGGGGATCCGAGCAATCAGCCCCAGCATTTT
NA	TRBJ1-5	NA	TRBV2	CASSEGGVGNQPQHF	TGTGCCAGCAGTGAAGGGGGGGTTGGCAATCAGCCCCAGCATTTT
TRBD2	TRBJ2-5	NA	TRBV10-3	CAISDGLAGYQETQYF	TGTGCCATCAGTGACGGACTAGCGGGATACCAAGAGACCCAGTACTTC
NA	TRBJ2-7	NA	TRBV27	CASSLSRQSYEQYF	TGTGCCAGCAGTTTATCGAGACAGTCCTACGAGCAGTACTTC
TRBD1	TRBJ2-2	NA	TRBV28	CASTPHRGRAERTGELFF	TGTGCCAGCACCCCCCACAGGGGGCGCGCGGAACGGACCGGGGAGCTGTTTTTT
NA	TRBJ2-7	NA	TRBV21-1	CASSNIVTYEQYF	TGTGCCAGCAGCAACATAGTAACCTACGAGCAGTACTTC
NA	TRBJ2-2	NA	TRBV4-2	CASSHGEGSNNGELFF	TGTGCCAGCAGCCATGGTGAGGGTAGTAATAACGGGGAGCTGTTTTTT
TRBD1	TRBJ1-2	NA	TRBV18	CASSPGLDRVDGYTF	TGTGCCAGCTCACCGGGCCTTGACAGGGTTGATGGCTACACCTTC
NA	TRBJ2-4	NA	TRBV5-1	CASSPESSQGNIQYF	TGCGCCAGCAGCCCAGAGAGCAGTCAGGGAAACATTCAGTACTTC
TRBD1	TRBJ2-3	once	TRBV6-5	CASSQDRVRADTQYF	TGTGCCAGCAGCCAGGACAGGGTCAGGGCAGATACGCAGTATTTT
NA	TRBJ1-5	NA	TRBV19	CASSMGQGSNQPQHF	TGTGCCAGTAGTATGGGGCAGGGCAGCAATCAGCCCCAGCATTTT
NA	TRBJ2-1	NA	TRBV7-3	CASSSLAEGDNEQFF	TGTGCCAGCAGCTCGCTAGCGGAGGGGGATAATGAGCAGTTCTTC
NA	TRBJ2-7	NA	TRBV28	CASSLSAGQYGQYF	TGTGCCAGCAGCCTCTCAGCGGGCCAGTACGGGCAGTACTTC
NA	TRBJ1-1	NA	TRBV7-8	CASSSPGVMGTEAFF	TGTGCCAGCAGCTCCCCGGGGGTTATGGGGACTGAAGCTTTCTTT
NA	TRBJ2-7	NA	TRBV3-1/TRBV3-2	CASSQDSRGQYF	TGTGCCAGCAGCCAAGATAGCCGCGGGCAGTACTTC
NA	TRBJ2-1	few	TRBV4-1	CASSQEPPSDYHSYNEQFF	TGCGCCAGCAGCCAAGAACCCCCCTCCGACTACCACTCCTACAATGAGCAGTTCTTC
NA	TRBJ2-3	NA	TRBV15	CATSRGRPSTDTQYF	TGTGCCACCAGCAGGGGCAGGCCAAGCACAGATACGCAGTATTTT
NA	TRBJ1-1	NA	TRBV6-6	CASAPGTNTEAFF	TGTGCCAGCGCCCCGGGAACCAACACTGAAGCTTTCTTT
NA	TRBJ1-1	NA	TRBV29-1	CSVERQEGTEAFF	TGCAGCGTTGAGAGGCAGGAGGGCACTGAAGCTTTCTTT
NA	TRBJ1-3	NA	TRBV5-6	CANLSPRGNTIYF	TGTGCCAACCTCTCGCCGCGGGGAAACACCATATATTTT
NA	TRBJ1-2	once	TRBV27	CASSADRLHNYGYTF	TGTGCCAGCAGTGCCGACAGGCTCCATAACTATGGCTACACCTTC
NA	TRBJ2-7	NA	TRBV18	CASSPVSSYEQYF	TGTGCCAGCTCACCAGTGAGCTCCTACGAGCAGTACTTC
TRBD2	TRBJ2-4	NA	TRBV7-9	CASSLNLREGNIQYF	TGTGCCAGCAGCTTGAATTTGCGGGAGGGGAACATTCAGTACTTC
TRBD1	TRBJ2-7	NA	TRBV6-6	CASSYSGQALSYEQYF	TGTGCCAGCAGTTACTCAGGACAGGCCCTCTCCTACGAGCAGTACTTC
NA	TRBJ2-7	NA	TRBV30	CAWSATAYEQYF	TGTGCCTGGAGTGCTACAGCCTACGAGCAGTACTTC
NA	TRBJ1-6	NA	TRBV7-9	CASSLANFNSPLHF	TGTGCCAGCAGCTTAGCGAACTTTAATTCACCCCTCCACTTT
TRBD2	TRBJ2-7	NA	TRBV5-1	CASSLSGTPYEQYF	TGCGCCAGCAGCTTAAGCGGGACCCCCTACGAGCAGTACTTC
NA	TRBJ2-7	NA	TRBV2	CASSELPWALSSYEQYF	TGTGCCAGCAGTGAACTTCCTTGGGCGTTGAGCTCCTACGAGCAGTACTTC
TRBD1	TRBJ2-2	NA	TRBV9	CASTIQGAPNTGELFF	TGTGCCAGCACGATACAGGGGGCCCCGAACACCGGGGAGCTGTTTTTT
NA	TRBJ2-7	NA	TRBV28	CASSLWDNSYEQYF	TGTGCCAGCAGTTTATGGGACAACTCCTACGAGCAGTACTTC
TRBD1	TRBJ1-1	NA	TRBV19	CASSPRQGPNTEAFF	TGTGCCAGTAGTCCCCGACAGGGACCGAACACTGAAGCTTTCTTT
NA	TRBJ2-7	once	TRBV5-6	CASNPTGNRHYEQYF	TGTGCCAGCAACCCTACAGGGAATCGTCACTACGAGCAGTACTTC
TRBD1	TRBJ1-1	medium-sized	TRBV9	CASTSRTGEAFF	TGTGCCAGCACCTCTCGGACAGGTGAAGCTTTCTTT
NA	TRBJ2-7	few	TRBV10-1	CASSDRTEGPWEQYF	TGCGCCAGCAGTGATCGGACAGAGGGGCCCTGGGAGCAGTACTTC